These 11 T cell receptor beta chains were all obtained from the same sample, sequenced in a study of technical replicates of blood from a handful of donors. The repertoire was sequenced with immunoSEQ multiplex PCR; TCRdb's copy has only in-frame clones and lacks some. The sample records 70,000 to 80,000 clones, roughly 91% being singletons. Source material: T cells isolated from PBMCs. The receptors stem from a human donor in good health. Some clones in this sample may be carry-over from other donors' samples.

The rearrangement uses TRBV6-5 and TRBJ2-7, with TRBD1 matching over 8 bases. Germline V gene data show CDR1 as MNHEY and CDR2 as SVGAGI. With 8 bases clipped from V and 6 bases from J, the junction kept 15 bases outside the gene matches. This CDR3 has 15 residues. CDR3 region: CASLAMDREKGEQYF. In DNA, the CDR3 is TGTGCCAGCCTAGCGATGGACAGGGAAAAGGGCGAGCAGTACTTC.

The chain joins TRBV7-2 to TRBJ2-7, with 11 nucleotides matching TRBD2. The CDR3 contains 16 residues. Per the germline V gene, CDR1 is SGHTA and CDR2 is FQGNSA. J was trimmed by 3 bases and V by 2 bases; bases with no gene match: 6. The CDR3 DNA follows: TGTGCCAGCAGCTTATTAGGTAGCGGGAGGGACTACGAGCAGTACTTC. It yields the protein CASSLLGSGRDYEQYF.

V usage is TRBV12-5 and J usage is TRBJ2-7; 7 bases fit TRBD1. The CDR3 consists of 16 residues. Trimming at V came to 0 bases and at J to 5 bases, leaving 10 bases not matched to a gene. Per the germline V gene, CDR1 is LGHNT and CDR2 is FRNRAP. In nucleotides, the CDR3 is TGTGCTAGTGGTTTGGTACTTCGACAGGGACCCCACGAGCAGTACTTC. It specifies CASGLVLRQGPHEQYF.

The chain uses TRBV5-1 and TRBJ2-7; D may be TRBD1 (6 bases). Germline CDR1 and CDR2: SGHRS and YFSETQ. CDR3 length: 13 residues. V lost 1 base to trimming and J lost 6 bases, with 11 bases between them. CDR3 sequence reads: CASSLRQDSEQYF. The CDR3 nucleotides read TGCGCCAGCAGCTTGCGACAGGACTCCGAGCAGTACTTC.

The rearrangement uses TRBV12-5 and TRBJ1-3; 7 bases map to TRBD1. CDR3 size: 14 residues. The V gene's germline CDR1 is LGHNT and CDR2 FRNRAP. V lost 10 bases to trimming and J lost 0 bases; unmatched junction nucleotides: 6. CDR3 loop: CAISGDSSGNTIYF. In nucleotides, the CDR3 is TGTGCTATATCCGGGGACAGCTCTGGAAACACCATATATTTT.

This clone was seen once. J is TRBJ2-5 and V is TRBV30, with 9 bases fitting TRBD1. The J segment lost 3 bases and the V segment lost 1 base, leaving 3 bases of the junction unmatched. This CDR3 spans 14 amino acids. Germline CDR1 and CDR2: GTSNPN and SVGIG (reference sequence). The CDR3 nucleotides are TGTGCCTGGAGTGCCGGGACAGGGAAAGAGACCCAGTACTTC. Protein sequence: CAWSAGTGKETQYF.

This chain joins TRBV5-4 and TRBJ1-1, with D perhaps matching TRBD1 (5 bases). Between the trimmed V and J ends, which lost 4 bases and 3 bases, there was a span of 10 bases. Looked up from germline, CDR1 is SGHNT and CDR2 is YYREEE (reference sequence). The CDR3 is 13 amino acids. CDR3 protein: CASSRGRDTEAFF. The CDR3 nucleotides are TGTGCCAGCAGCAGGGGCCGCGACACTGAAGCTTTCTTT.

The chain employs TRBV19 and TRBJ1-5; D unclear. Trimming cost V 9 bases and J 6 bases, with 15 bases left between them. Germline V gene sequence: CDR1 LNHDA, CDR2 SQIVND (reference sequence). The CDR3 runs 13 residues. CDR3: CASLRAAGQPQHF. The CDR3 DNA reads as TGTGCCAGCCTGCGGGCCGCGGGTCAGCCCCAGCATTTT. The full variable domain, rest sourced from reference TRBV19 and TRBJ1-5, is DGGITQSPKYLFRKEGQNVTLSCEQNLNHDAMYWYRQDPGQGLRLIYYSQIVNDFQKGDIAEGYSVSREKKESFPLTVTSAQKNPTAFYLCASLRAAGQPQHFGDGTRLSIL.

This sequence joins TRBV4-3 and TRBJ2-2; 9 positions match TRBD1. This CDR3 is 19 amino acids long. Trimming cost V 0 bases and J 0 bases; bases outside gene matches: 8. CDR1 and CDR2 (germline): LGHNA, YSLEER. The CDR3 loop is CASSQDPYRGLSNTGELFF. In DNA, the CDR3 is TGCGCCAGCAGCCAAGATCCATACAGGGGGCTTTCGAACACCGGGGAGCTGTTTTTT.

This chain links TRBV2 with TRBJ1-2; D unresolved. This CDR3 has 16 amino acids. Trimming pared 5 bases from V and 5 bases from J, leaving 21 bases between. Germline lookup yields CDR1 SNHLY and CDR2 FYNNEI. Here the CDR3 reads CASSLSEGSMWYGYTF. The CDR3 bases are TGTGCCAGCAGTCTCTCCGAGGGCTCCATGTGGTATGGCTACACCTTC.

The chain joins TRBV10-2 to TRBJ2-7; D is undetermined. Deletions cut 2 bases from V and 2 bases from J, with 10 bases between. CDR1 and CDR2 (germline): WSHSY, SAAADI. The CDR3 is 14 amino acids. The chain's CDR3 is CASSEVRVAYEQYF. Here the CDR3 DNA reads TGCGCCAGCAGTGAGGTACGGGTAGCCTACGAGCAGTACTTC.